This record concerns one T cell receptor beta chain sequence. The antigen it recognizes is unknown. No much larger clone is present one base from it, and per-base qualities are unavailable. Donors formed part of the validation cohort, which comprised 120 subjects and was distinct from the first cohort of over 500 subjects. The data originate from a study of cytomegalovirus exposure and HLA in healthy donors (dated by TCRdb to 2015 to 2018). Background for the entire study: A later analysis indicated that the 90 to 150 validation repertoires were generated on the platform also employed for the 700 or so repertoires of the first cohort. The aim of the study was to test whether cataloging public T cell receptors could identify signatures of past pathogen exposure. Besides the first cohort of approximately 670 subjects, a separate validation cohort made up of 120 different subjects was used. High-throughput TCR immunosequencing, statistical association of individual TCRs with disease status, and machine learning were combined to predict cytomegalovirus infection status. Paper-wide results and their limitations: The study listed 150 to 200 TCR beta chains as associated with cytomegalovirus. A later analysis found that TCRs clustered in the first cohort also tended to co-occur in the roughly 110 validation repertoires, with 94% of cluster scores above 0. The authors suggested that the approach could potentially be extended to other disease states and immunological phenotypes. Cytomegalovirus status was reported to be diagnosed by the classifier with high specificity and sensitivity in both the original and validation cohorts. A later analysis had no HLA typing for the validation cohort, so co-occurrence there was scored across all 110 or so repertoires. While some public TCRs were present in many individuals, most TCR sequences turned up only very rarely across donors. A few of the identified cytomegalovirus-associated TCR beta chains were confirmed in vitro to be specific for cytomegalovirus antigens.

Libraries were made using the immunoSEQ multiplex PCR assay. The authors processed their data as follows. A statistical classification framework was built for diagnosing cytomegalovirus status from the catalog of TCR beta chain sequences. Sourced from immuneACCESS, this table was stored by TCRdb with only in-frame sequences that have V and J called. A share of the clones is absent; for the studies checked, an unresolved V gene accounts for under half, and the remainder has no known explanation. V, J and clone size are those of that table, while D and trimming were read from the DNA. The sample records 150,000 to 160,000 clones, around 84% of which are singletons. Together, the top ten hold roughly 1.9% of the sample. Taken from cysteine to phenylalanine, the CDR3 has 17 residues. Only the CDR3 part of the read is kept: 51 bases, read in frame from the first base. The germline V gene encodes CDR1 SQVTM and CDR2 ANQGSEA. After removal of 5 bases from V and 2 bases from J, the junction retains 11 bases not matched to a gene.

The sequence came from a human donor in good health. The chain is made from TRBV29-1 and TRBJ2-5; 13 nucleotides in the junction match TRBD2. The sequenced sample consisted of PBMCs. This receptor has the CDR3 CSVSKLAGGWAQETQYF. The nucleotides read TGCAGCGTTTCAAAACTAGCGGGAGGGTGGGCACAAGAGACCCAGTACTTC.